These 3 T cell receptor beta chains share one sample of origin, sequenced in a study of radiotherapy plus CTLA-4 blockade in lung cancer. Assay used: immunoSEQ multiplex PCR; TCRdb lists only in-frame clones, some missing. The table has around 77,000 clones, 74% seen once. Source: peripheral blood, taken from a patient treated with radiotherapy plus ipilimumab. The receptors here all came from a human donor with non-small cell lung cancer whose response to radiotherapy plus ipilimumab could not be evaluated.

This chain joins TRBV6-1 and TRBJ2-3; 7 bases are a match to TRBD1. The CDR3 covers 14 residues. CDR1 and CDR2 from the germline V gene are MNHNS and SASEGT. V trimming: 2 bases; J trimming: 4 bases; junction bases outside the gene matches: 3. The CDR3 DNA is TGTGCCAGCAGTGAACCGACAGGGCCAGATACGCAGTATTTT. This codes for CASSEPTGPDTQYF.

The chain links TRBV4-1 to TRBJ1-1; TRBD1 aligns across 7 bases. The CDR3 consists of 17 residues. V trimming: 4 bases; J trimming: 0 bases; junction bases outside the gene matches: 11. Per the germline V gene, CDR1 is MGHRA and CDR2 is YSYEKL. The DNA for the CDR3 is TGCGCCAGCAGCCCAGGCTACTCTACAGGGGTGAACACTGAAGCTTTCTTT. This gives the protein CASSPGYSTGVNTEAFF.

The CDR3 is CAISEIRTGKETQYF. CDR3 DNA sequence: TGTGCCATCAGTGAGATCCGGACAGGGAAAGAGACCCAGTACTTC. The gene calls are TRBV10-3 and TRBJ2-5; 8 positions match TRBD1. Trimming at V came to 2 bases and at J to 3 bases, leaving 5 bases not matched to a gene. Germline values: CDR1 ENHRY, CDR2 SYGVKD. The CDR3 length is 15 residues.